This T cell receptor (beta chain) originates from a study of TIL therapy for anti-PD-1-resistant metastatic lung cancer. Study-wide background: Tumors had a median PD-L1 proportion score of 4.5% to 7%.

Documented time point: pre-treatment sample, taken before nivolumab and TIL therapy. Tumor tissue came from excised metastases, mostly pleural nodules or supraclavicular lymph nodes. The ends lost 4 bases at V and 2 bases at J; junction bases unmatched: 10. The length of the CDR3 is 17 residues. Germline V gene data show CDR1 as MGHRA and CDR2 as YSYEKL. The immunoSEQ assay was v3. Data came from immunoSEQ multiplex PCR; TCRdb stores just in-frame clones and leaves some out. The data contain more than 90,000 clones, just over 65% of them singletons. Only one count was recorded for this clone. The chain uses TRBV4-1 and TRBJ2-1; 8 bases line up with TRBD2. The sequenced sample was tumor tissue, obtained at baseline. The TCR originated in a person aged 25-85 years with non-small cell lung cancer. CDR3 coding DNA: TGCGCCAGCAGCCTCGGGAGCGGGGGAAGGACCTACAATGAGCAGTTCTTC. It specifies CASSLGSGGRTYNEQFF.